Each of the 17 T cell receptor beta chains below was sequenced from the same sample in a study of T cell responses to AZD1222 COVID-19 vaccine. Sequencing was performed with immunoSEQ multiplex PCR; in TCRdb, only in-frame clones are kept and a portion is missing. Of about 140,000 clones listed, around nine tenths were seen once; the top ten hold about 3%. The input for sequencing was peripheral blood, taken on day 0 of AZD1222 vaccination. The receptors stem from an adult in good health.

CDR3 DNA: TGTGCCAGCAGCCCGGACAGGAGGGGTGGCTACACCTTC. It specifies CASSPDRRGGYTF. The V call is TRBV5-5, the J call TRBJ1-2; 7 nucleotides line up with TRBD1. V shed 4 bases and J 7 bases; nucleotides not matched to a gene: 7. Germline-derived CDR1 and CDR2 are SGHKS and YYEKEE (reference sequence). The CDR3 is 13 residues long. The variable domain in full, completed from reference TRBV5-5 and TRBJ1-2, reads DAGVTQSPTHLIKTRGQQVTLRCSPISGHKSVSWYQQVLGQGPQFIFQYYEKEERGRGNFPDRFSARQFPNYSSELNVNALLLGDSALYLCASSPDRRGGYTFGSGTRLTVV.

The CDR3 sequence is CASSPWGGNTEAFF. CDR3 nucleotides: TGTGCCAGCAGCCCATGGGGGGGCAACACTGAAGCTTTCTTT. The chain joins TRBV21-1 to TRBJ1-1. TRBV21-1 is shown as a pseudogene. The CDR3 loop spans 14 amino acids.

As to this clone: The junction differs from germline at one of its ends, possibly a read error. The V gene is TRBV6-2 or TRBV6-3, the J gene TRBJ1-2, with D tentatively TRBD1 (5 bases). Germline CDR1 is MNHEY and CDR2 is SVGEGT. The CDR3 runs 11 residues. The chain's CDR3 is CASSLGGRDEF. Here the CDR3 DNA reads TGTGCCAGCAGCCTAGGCGGCAGGGACGAATTC.

This sequence joins TRBV6-1 and TRBJ2-2; 9 bases are shared with TRBD2. From germline, CDR1 is MNHNS and CDR2 SASEGT. The CDR3 spans 16 residues. With V trimmed by 3 bases and J by 2 bases, 4 bases remained unmatched. The CDR3 reads CASSDSGRVNTGELFF. The CDR3 DNA follows: TGTGCCAGCAGTGATAGCGGGAGAGTAAACACCGGGGAGCTGTTTTTT.

The rearrangement uses TRBV9 and TRBJ2-7; D remains unclear. The CDR3 runs 14 residues. Trimming shortened V by 0 bases and J by 3 bases, and 10 bases separated the two germline ends. Germline-derived CDR1 and CDR2 are SGDLS and YYNGEE. The DNA of the CDR3 is TGTGCCAGCAGCGTAGGTAGCAGCCACTACGAGCAGTACTTC. Its protein is CASSVGSSHYEQYF.

The V call is TRBV13, the J call TRBJ2-3, with 14 bases lining up with TRBD2. The CDR3 has 20 amino acids. Germline V gene sequence: CDR1 PRHDT, CDR2 FYEKMQ (reference sequence). Unmatched junction bases numbered 11, after V lost 1 base and J lost 2 bases. CDR3 DNA sequence: TGTGCCAGCAGCTTAGATCTGGGACTAGCGGGAGATAGCGCCACAGATACGCAGTATTTT. Translation: CASSLDLGLAGDSATDTQYF. The full variable domain, completed using reference TRBV13 and TRBJ2-3, is AAGVIQSPRHLIKEKRETATLKCYPIPRHDTVYWYQQGPGQDPQFLISFYEKMQSDKGSIPDRFSAQQFSDYHSELNMSSLELGDSALYFCASSLDLGLAGDSATDTQYFGPGTRLTVL.

V gene TRBV5-6 combines with J gene TRBJ1-2; TRBD1 might be the D (6 bases). This CDR3 contains 14 residues. V gave up 1 base and J gave up 1 base, with 8 bases separating them. The germline V gene has CDR1 SGHDT and CDR2 YYEEEE. The CDR3 reads CASSLTGFNYGYTF. For the CDR3, the DNA is TGTGCCAGCAGCTTGACAGGGTTTAACTATGGCTACACCTTC.

The V call is TRBV7-2, the J call TRBJ2-5; a possible D gene is TRBD2 (5 bases). Germline CDR1 reads SGHTA; CDR2 reads FQGNSA. The germline V and J ends were trimmed by 2 bases and 2 bases, with 15 bases remaining between them. The CDR3 has 16 residues. The CDR3 DNA reads TGTGCCAGCAGCTTAAATGTTAGACTATCGCAAGAGACCCAGTACTTC. It encodes CASSLNVRLSQETQYF.

V gene TRBV9 combines with J gene TRBJ2-3; 9 bases are a match to TRBD2. Germline values: CDR1 SGDLS, CDR2 YYNGEE. V lost 0 bases and J lost 7; bases outside the gene matches: 9. The CDR3 is 16 residues long. CDR3 sequence (DNA): TGTGCCAGCAGCGTAGAAATTAGCGGGAGTCTGAATACGCAGTATTTT. It specifies CASSVEISGSLNTQYF.

The gene calls are TRBV11-1 and TRBJ2-3; D is uncertain. V was cut by 6 bases and J by 2 bases, with 12 bases left in between. This CDR3 spans 14 amino acids. CDR1 and CDR2 from the germline V gene are SGHAT and FQDESV (reference sequence). DNA for the CDR3: TGTGCCAGCAGTTCGGACCCAGACACAGATACGCAGTATTTT. Translating it yields CASSSDPDTDTQYF.

This chain joins TRBV4-3 and TRBJ2-1; 8 nucleotides match TRBD1. CDR3 length: 14 residues. Germline CDR1 is LGHNA and CDR2 is YSLEER. J was trimmed by 8 bases and V by 8 bases; bases with no gene match: 11. In nucleotides, the CDR3 is TGCGCCAGCGGCCGGGACAGGTACAGTCATGAGCAGTTCTTC. It encodes CASGRDRYSHEQFF.

The rearrangement links TRBV18 to TRBJ1-1; D gene unclear. The germline V gene has CDR1 KGHSH and CDR2 LQKENI. Trimming pared 4 bases from V and 2 bases from J, leaving 14 bases between. The CDR3 covers 15 residues. The CDR3 DNA is TGTGCCAGCTCACTCTCTGGGAAGGAAAACACTGAAGCTTTCTTT. Protein product: CASSLSGKENTEAFF.

The rearrangement uses TRBV18 and TRBJ1-1, with D possibly matching TRBD1 (6 bases). Germline CDR1 and CDR2: KGHSH and LQKENI. The CDR3 has 15 residues. The V end was cut by 4 bases, the J end by 8 bases, with 20 bases between. CDR3 sequence reads: CASSRSQQGAGEAFF. CDR3 sequence (DNA): TGTGCCAGCTCACGTTCACAACAGGGAGCTGGGGAAGCTTTCTTT.

This chain joins TRBV29-1 and TRBJ2-7; weak D call: TRBD1 (6 bases). The CDR3 is made up of 15 amino acids. V lost 8 bases and J 4 bases, leaving 24 bases between the germline ends. Germline values: CDR1 SQVTM, CDR2 ANQGSEA. In nucleotides, the CDR3 is TGCAGCTTATTGGTCTGGGGACACGAACAGTACGAGCAGTACTTC. The encoded protein is CSLLVWGHEQYEQYF.

This clone was observed once. This chain uses TRBV28 with TRBJ1-5; D is unresolved. V dropped 7 bases and J dropped 2 bases, with 6 bases sitting between them. Looked up from germline, CDR1 is MDHEN and CDR2 is SYDVKM. The CDR3 runs 12 residues. CDR3 protein: CASTAGNQPQHF. The CDR3 DNA reads TGTGCCAGCACGGCGGGCAATCAGCCCCAGCATTTT.

The chain couples TRBV6-2 or TRBV6-3 to TRBJ1-6; 11 bases fit TRBD1. Unmatched junction bases numbered 3, after V lost 1 base and J lost 7 bases. Germline V gives CDR1 MNHEY, CDR2 SVGEGT. There are 16 residues in the CDR3. CDR3 loop: CASSYWTGGGNSPLHF. The CDR3 coding sequence is TGTGCCAGCAGTTACTGGACAGGGGGCGGCAATTCACCCCTCCACTTT.

This clone has only one observation. The chain uses TRBV6-5 and TRBJ2-4; no clear D gene. The length of the CDR3 is 13 residues. CDR1 MNHEY and CDR2 SVGAGI come from the germline V gene. The ends were cut back, 4 bases at V and 0 bases at J, with 4 bases in the middle. As DNA, the CDR3 is TGTGCCAGCAGTTCACCAGCCAAAAACATTCAGTACTTC. Translation gives CASSSPAKNIQYF.